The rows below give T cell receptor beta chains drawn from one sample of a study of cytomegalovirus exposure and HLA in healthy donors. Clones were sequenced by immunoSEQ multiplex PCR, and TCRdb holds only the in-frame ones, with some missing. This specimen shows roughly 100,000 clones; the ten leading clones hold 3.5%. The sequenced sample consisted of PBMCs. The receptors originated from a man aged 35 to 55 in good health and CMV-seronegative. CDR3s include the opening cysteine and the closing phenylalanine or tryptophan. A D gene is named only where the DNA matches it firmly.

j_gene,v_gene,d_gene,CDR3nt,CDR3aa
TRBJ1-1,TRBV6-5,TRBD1,TGTGCCAGCAGTAAACCGGGACAGATGAACACTGAAGCTTTCTTT,CASSKPGQMNTEAFF
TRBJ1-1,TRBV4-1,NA,TGCGCCAGCAGCCGCACCAGGGGGAACACTGAAGCTTTCTTT,CASSRTRGNTEAFF
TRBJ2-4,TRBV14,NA,TGTGCCAGCAGCCGAGCGGGTAAAAACATTCAGTACTTC,CASSRAGKNIQYF
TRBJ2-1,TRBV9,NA,TGTGCCAGCAGCGTAGGTCTAGGATCTTACAATGAGCAGTTCTTC,CASSVGLGSYNEQFF
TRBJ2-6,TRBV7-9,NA,TGTGCCAGCAGCTTAGGACAGGCCAGCTCTGGGGCCAACGTCCTGACTTTC,CASSLGQASSGANVLTF
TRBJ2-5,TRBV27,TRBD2,TGTGCCAGCAGTTCTCCGGGGCGGGAGGGGTTAGAGACCCAGTACTTC,CASSSPGREGLETQYF
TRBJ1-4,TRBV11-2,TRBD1,TGTGCCAGCAGCCTTCGACAGGGGGGGGAAAAACTGTTTTTT,CASSLRQGGEKLFF
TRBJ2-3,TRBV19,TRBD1,TGTGCCAGTAGTATCCAGGGGGCGCGTTCAGATACGCAGTATTTT,CASSIQGARSDTQYF
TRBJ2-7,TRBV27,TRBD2,TGTGCCAGCAGTTTATCCAGCGGGAGGGCCTACGAGCAGTACTTC,CASSLSSGRAYEQYF
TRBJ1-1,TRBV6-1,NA,TGTGCCAGCGGGCCTGAAGCTTTCTTT,CASGPEAFF
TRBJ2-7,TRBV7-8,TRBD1,TGTGCCAGCAGCTCCGGGACAGGGTCCTACGAGCAGTACTTC,CASSSGTGSYEQYF
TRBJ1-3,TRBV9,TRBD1,TGTGCCAGCAGGGGACAGGACAATATAGGAAACACCATATATTTT,CASRGQDNIGNTIYF
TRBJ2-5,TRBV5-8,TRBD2,TGTGCCAGCAGCTCGAGAAGCGGGGGGGAAGAGACCCAGTACTTC,CASSSRSGGEETQYF
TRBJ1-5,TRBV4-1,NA,TGCGCCAGCAGCCAAGAAGGCAGGGTGGACCAGCCCCAGCATTTT,CASSQEGRVDQPQHF
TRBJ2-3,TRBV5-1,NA,TGCGCCAGCAGCCCCACGGGGGGCACAGATACGCAGTATTTT,CASSPTGGTDTQYF
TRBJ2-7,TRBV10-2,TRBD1,TGCGCCAGTCGGAAAGGGACAGCGCTAGTCTACGAGCAGTACTTC,CASRKGTALVYEQYF
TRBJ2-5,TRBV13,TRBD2,TGTGCCAGCAGTCTCTGGGAGGCGGGGGTGCAAGAGACCCAGTACTTC,CASSLWEAGVQETQYF
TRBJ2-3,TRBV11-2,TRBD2,TGTGCCAGCAGCTGGAGCGGGGGGTATAACACAGATACGCAGTATTTT,CASSWSGGYNTDTQYF
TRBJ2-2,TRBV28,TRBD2,TGTGCCAGCAGTTTAGCGGGAGAAGGCACCGGGGAGCTGTTTTTT,CASSLAGEGTGELFF
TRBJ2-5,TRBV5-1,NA,TGCGCCAGCAGCTTGGGAACAGCAACTCAAGAGACCCAGTACTTC,CASSLGTATQETQYF
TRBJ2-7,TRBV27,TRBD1,TGTGCCAGCAGTCCCCAACAGGGGTCGACCGAGCAGTACTTC,CASSPQQGSTEQYF
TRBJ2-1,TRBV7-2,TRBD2,TGTGCCAGCAGCACCCAAGTTGGGATAGCGGGGTGGGACAATGAGCAGTTCTTC,CASSTQVGIAGWDNEQFF
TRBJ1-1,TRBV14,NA,TGTGCCAGCAGCCAAATGACAGTGAACACTGAAGCTTTCTTT,CASSQMTVNTEAFF
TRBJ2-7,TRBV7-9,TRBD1,TGTGCCAGCAGCTTAGTTGGGACAGCGATCGACGAGCAGTACTTC,CASSLVGTAIDEQYF